Each of the 9 T cell receptor beta chains below was sequenced from the same sample in a study of OX40 agonist ivuxolimab in advanced cancers. Generated by immunoSEQ multiplex PCR, the TCRdb table keeps only in-frame clones and is missing some. The repertoire holds over 75,000 clones, with 87% as singletons. Sequenced material: CD4+ or CD8+ T cells sorted from blood, taken in a trial of the OX40 agonist ivuxolimab. These receptors were obtained from an adult with an advanced solid tumor such as melanoma, head and neck, liver or kidney cancer.

Here the CDR3 reads CASTLGGDREYGYTF. The CDR3 DNA sequence: TGTGCCAGCACCTTGGGGGGGGACAGGGAGTATGGCTACACCTTC. The chain couples TRBV28 to TRBJ1-2; 9 bases are a match to TRBD1. The V and J ends lost 7 bases and 5 bases, in that order; junction bases with no gene match: 11. CDR1 is MDHEN, CDR2 SYDVKM, per germline. This CDR3 comprises 15 residues.

This rearrangement joins TRBV7-2 to TRBJ2-7; the D call may be TRBD1 or TRBD2 (7 bases each). V dropped 6 bases and J dropped 3 bases, with 18 bases sitting between them. From germline, CDR1 is SGHTA and CDR2 FQGNSA. The CDR3 covers 15 residues. CDR3 region: CASSQGGGRIYEQYF. Here the CDR3 DNA reads TGTGCCAGCAGTCAGGGGGGCGGGAGAATCTACGAGCAGTACTTC.

Comments on this clone: It may be a read error: a sequence one base away is much more abundant. The rearrangement joins TRBV28 to TRBJ1-5; D is undetermined. V dropped 6 bases and J dropped 0 bases, with 3 bases sitting between them. The CDR3 covers 12 residues. CDR1 is MDHEN and CDR2 is SYDVKM in the germline V gene. The CDR3 reads CASRDSNQPQHF. In nucleotides, the CDR3 is TGTGCCAGCAGGGATAGCAATCAGCCCCAGCATTTT. The full variable domain, completed using reference TRBV28 and TRBJ1-5, is DVKVTQSSRYLVKRTGEKVFLECVQDMDHENMFWYRQDPGLGLRLIYFSYDVKMKEKGDIPEGYSVSREKKERFSLILESASTNQTSMYLCASRDSNQPQHFGDGTRLSIL.

The chain is built from TRBV28 and TRBJ2-7; the match to TRBD2 covers 10 bases. The CDR3 length is 14 residues. V lost 6 bases and J lost 3; bases outside the gene matches: 5. CDR1 MDHEN and CDR2 SYDVKM come from the germline V gene. In DNA, the CDR3 is TGTGCCAGCAGGCTGACTAGCGGGTACTACGAGCAGTACTTC. This codes for CASRLTSGYYEQYF.

A few counts support this clone. The V call is TRBV4-3, the J call TRBJ2-2; D unclear. CDR3 size: 14 residues. V lost 4 bases and J lost 6, with 12 bases in between. CDR1 LGHNA and CDR2 YSLEER come from the germline V gene. The CDR3, as DNA: TGCGCCAGCAGCCTCCAAAATGAGGCCGGGGAGCTGTTTTTT. Its protein is CASSLQNEAGELFF.

V gene TRBV5-1 combines with J gene TRBJ1-2, with a possible D match to TRBD1 (5 bases). The V end lost 0 bases, the J end lost 2 bases, and 11 bases lay between the germline ends. The germline gives CDR1 SGHRS, CDR2 YFSETQ. The CDR3 runs to 15 residues. CDR3 DNA sequence: TGCGCCAGCAGCTTGGGCTCAGGGTTCAACTATGGCTACACCTTC. Protein sequence: CASSLGSGFNYGYTF.

The genes are TRBV18 and TRBJ2-3, with TRBD2 as a possible D gene (6 bases). Germline V gene sequence: CDR1 KGHSH, CDR2 LQKENI. Between the trimmed V and J ends, which lost 6 bases and 0 bases, there was a span of 10 bases. The CDR3 covers 14 residues. CDR3 coding DNA: TGTGCCAGCTCCCCGGGACTCAGCACAGATACGCAGTATTTT. Its translation is CASSPGLSTDTQYF.

The chain joins TRBV5-1 to TRBJ1-6; 8 bases map to TRBD1. CDR1 and CDR2 from the germline V gene are SGHRS and YFSETQ. V lost 6 bases and J lost 5; bases outside the gene matches: 7. The CDR3 extends over 15 amino acids. This CDR3 is CASKYRGSDNSPLHF. The DNA of the CDR3 is TGCGCCAGCAAATACAGGGGGAGCGATAATTCACCCCTCCACTTT.

J is TRBJ2-1 and V is TRBV5-1; TRBD1 matches at 7 bases. The CDR3 loop spans 17 amino acids. CDR1 is SGHRS and CDR2 is YFSETQ in the germline V gene. V lost 4 bases, J lost 0 bases, and 10 bases stayed unmatched. CDR3 sequence reads: CASSLSSTGSSYNEQFF. CDR3 bases: TGCGCCAGCAGCCTCTCTTCGACAGGGAGCTCCTACAATGAGCAGTTCTTC.